The source of this T cell receptor (beta chain) is a study of T cell responses to AZD1222 COVID-19 vaccine. Regarding this clone: Its antigen is still unknown.

The data were produced by immunoSEQ multiplex PCR, yet TCRdb's version contains in-frame clones alone and is incomplete. Among around 75,000 clones listed, around 83% were seen once. Study-wide findings and caveats: Among spike-specific TCRs, nearly half reportedly target unmutated variant regions. Donors were chiefly white British, with a greater number of females, and clonal diversity was perhaps underestimated.

V was pared by 1 base and J by 1 base, with 19 bases between. The germline V gene encodes CDR1 SGHTA and CDR2 FQGTGA. The CDR3 consists of 18 residues. J is TRBJ1-1 and V is TRBV7-3; maybe TRBD1 (5 bases). This sample comprised peripheral blood, obtained on day 0 of AZD1222 vaccination. The clonotype was recovered from an adult in good health. The CDR3 DNA follows: TGTGCCAGCAGCTTAAAACACTCTAAGGGGCTCGCGAACACTGAAGCTTTCTTT. This gives the protein CASSLKHSKGLANTEAFF.